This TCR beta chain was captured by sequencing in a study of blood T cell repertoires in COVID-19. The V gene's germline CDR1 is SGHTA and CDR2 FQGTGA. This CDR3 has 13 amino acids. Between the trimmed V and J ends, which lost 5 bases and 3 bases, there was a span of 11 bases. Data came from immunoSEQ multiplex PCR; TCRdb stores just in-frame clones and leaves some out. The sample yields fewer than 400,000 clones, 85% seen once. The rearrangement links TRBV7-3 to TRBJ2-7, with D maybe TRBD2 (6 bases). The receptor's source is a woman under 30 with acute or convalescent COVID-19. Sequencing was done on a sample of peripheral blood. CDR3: CASSPVGGYEQYF. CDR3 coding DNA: TGTGCCAGCAGCCCCGTGGGGGGCTACGAGCAGTACTTC.